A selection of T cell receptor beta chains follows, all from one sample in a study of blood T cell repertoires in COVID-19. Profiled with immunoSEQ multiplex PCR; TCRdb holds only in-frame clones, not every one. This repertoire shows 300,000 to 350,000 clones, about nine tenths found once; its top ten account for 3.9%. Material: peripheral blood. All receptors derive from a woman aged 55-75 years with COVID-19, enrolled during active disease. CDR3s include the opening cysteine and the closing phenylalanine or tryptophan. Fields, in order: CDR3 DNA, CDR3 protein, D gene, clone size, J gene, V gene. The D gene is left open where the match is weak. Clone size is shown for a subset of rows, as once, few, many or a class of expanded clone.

TGTGCCAGCAGCTATTGGCACAGGGGGAATTCACCCCTCCACTTT	CASSYWHRGNSPLHF	TRBD1	.	TRBJ1-6	TRBV5-6
TGTGCCAGCAGTTACATCGACAGGCCTAACTATGGCTACACCTTC	CASSYIDRPNYGYTF	.	.	TRBJ1-2	TRBV6-2/TRBV6-3
TGTGCCAGCAGCTTAGGATCGGGGGGACCCTATGGCTACACCTTC	CASSLGSGGPYGYTF	.	once	TRBJ1-2	TRBV7-3
TGTGCCACCAGCAGAGAGGTCAGACTTGAAGCTTTCTTT	CATSREVRLEAFF	.	.	TRBJ1-1	TRBV15
TGTGCCTGGAGTGTGGAGGGCTATGGCTACACCTTC	CAWSVEGYGYTF	.	.	TRBJ1-2	TRBV30
TGTGCCAGCAGTACCCCGGGACAAGGGTACACTGAAGCTTTCTTT	CASSTPGQGYTEAFF	.	.	TRBJ1-1	TRBV28
TGCAGCGTGCTCCGGACAGGTTGGGGCGAGCAGTACTTC	CSVLRTGWGEQYF	TRBD1	once	TRBJ2-7	TRBV29-1
TGCGCCAGCAGCCGCCGGACAGGGGCGGGCACTGAAGCTTTCTTT	CASSRRTGAGTEAFF	TRBD1	.	TRBJ1-1	TRBV5-1
TGTGCCAGCAGCCAAGCGAGGGGGTCCTCCTACAATGAGCAGTTCTTC	CASSQARGSSYNEQFF	.	.	TRBJ2-1	TRBV4-2
TGTGCCAGCAGCGCGACAGACAACTATGGCTACACCTTC	CASSATDNYGYTF	.	.	TRBJ1-2	TRBV7-9
TGTGCCAGCAGTTACCAACTCCTAGGCCCGTTCTATGGCTACACCTTC	CASSYQLLGPFYGYTF	.	.	TRBJ1-2	TRBV6-5
TGTGCCAGCAGCTGGGGTACAGGGGTGCCGCCCCAGCATTTT	CASSWGTGVPPQHF	TRBD1	.	TRBJ1-5	TRBV7-9
TGTGCCAGTACCCGGGACAGGGGGGAAAAACTGTTTTTT	CASTRDRGEKLFF	TRBD1	.	TRBJ1-4	TRBV19
TGCGCCAGCAGCTTGGTAGGAGGCTCCTACGAGCAGTACTTC	CASSLVGGSYEQYF	.	.	TRBJ2-7	TRBV5-1
TGCGCCAGCAGCTTGGCACTAGCTCCTACAGATACGCAGTATTTT	CASSLALAPTDTQYF	.	.	TRBJ2-3	TRBV5-1
TGTGCCAGCTCACCGACCCAGACAGAGAACACTGAAGCTTTCTTT	CASSPTQTENTEAFF	.	.	TRBJ1-1	TRBV18
TGTGCCAGCAGTGGGGACAGGGTGACTGAAGCTTTCTTT	CASSGDRVTEAFF	TRBD1	.	TRBJ1-1	TRBV2
TGTGCCAGTAACACGCCGGGACAGGGCTCTGGAAACACCATATATTTT	CASNTPGQGSGNTIYF	TRBD1	.	TRBJ1-3	TRBV19
TGCGCCAGCAGCTCGGACAGGGACGATGAGCAGTTCTTC	CASSSDRDDEQFF	TRBD1	.	TRBJ2-1	TRBV5-1
TGTGCCAGCAGCGCCTGGAGCGGAATGGGGGAAAAACTGTTTTTT	CASSAWSGMGEKLFF	.	.	TRBJ1-4	TRBV9
TGTGCCATCAGCCAGGACAGGGTTAGCTCCTACGAGCAGTACTTC	CAISQDRVSSYEQYF	TRBD1	.	TRBJ2-7	TRBV10-3
TGTGCCAGCACCAAACGGGGGGCCCTCTACGAGCAGTACTTC	CASTKRGALYEQYF	.	.	TRBJ2-7	TRBV6-5
TGTGCCAGCAGTTTATTCCGGGGGGGGAGTGAGCAGTTCTTC	CASSLFRGGSEQFF	TRBD2	.	TRBJ2-1	TRBV28
TGTGCCAGTAGTTACTTCGAGGAGCAGTTCTTC	CASSYFEEQFF	.	.	TRBJ2-1	TRBV19
TGTGCCAGCAGCGTCGGGGGGGAAGGCCAATACGATGGCTACACCTTC	CASSVGGEGQYDGYTF	.	few	TRBJ1-2	TRBV28
TGTGCCAGCAGCGTAGCTAGTCGTAGCACTGAAGCTTTCTTT	CASSVASRSTEAFF	.	.	TRBJ1-1	TRBV9
TGTGCCAGTTCAGGGGGGTTGCTGAACACTGAAGCTTTCTTT	CASSGGLLNTEAFF	TRBD1	.	TRBJ1-1	TRBV14
TGTGCCAGCAGCCGGGAGCGGGACAGCACAGATACGCAGTATTTT	CASSRERDSTDTQYF	TRBD2	.	TRBJ2-3	TRBV4-2
TGTGCCATCAGTGAACCAGGAGGGGTAGCCAAAAACATTCAGTACTTC	CAISEPGGVAKNIQYF	.	once	TRBJ2-4	TRBV10-3